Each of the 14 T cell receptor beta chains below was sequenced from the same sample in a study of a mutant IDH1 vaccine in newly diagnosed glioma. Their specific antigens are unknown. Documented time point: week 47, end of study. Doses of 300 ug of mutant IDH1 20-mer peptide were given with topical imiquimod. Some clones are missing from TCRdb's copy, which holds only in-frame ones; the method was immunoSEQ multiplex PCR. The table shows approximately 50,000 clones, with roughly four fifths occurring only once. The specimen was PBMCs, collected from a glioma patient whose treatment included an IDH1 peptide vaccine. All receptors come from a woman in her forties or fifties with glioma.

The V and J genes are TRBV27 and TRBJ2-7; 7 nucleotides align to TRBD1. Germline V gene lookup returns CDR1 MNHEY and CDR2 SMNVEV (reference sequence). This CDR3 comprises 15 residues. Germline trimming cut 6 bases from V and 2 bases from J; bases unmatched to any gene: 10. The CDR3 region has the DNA TGTGCCAGCAGGCCGACAGGGATGGGGGCCTACGAGCAGTACTTC. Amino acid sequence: CASRPTGMGAYEQYF.

As DNA, the CDR3 is TGTGCCAGCAGCCTCCACGGGACCTTTGACAATGAGCAGTTCTTC. Its translation is CASSLHGTFDNEQFF. This rearrangement joins TRBV9 to TRBJ2-1; D may be TRBD1 or TRBD2 (5 bases each). V was clipped by 4 bases and J by 5 bases, with 16 bases between them. This CDR3 has 15 amino acids. Germline loops: CDR1 SGDLS, CDR2 YYNGEE.

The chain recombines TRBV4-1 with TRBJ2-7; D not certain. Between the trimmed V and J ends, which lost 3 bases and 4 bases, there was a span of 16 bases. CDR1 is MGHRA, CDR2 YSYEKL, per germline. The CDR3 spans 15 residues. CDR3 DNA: TGCGCCAGCAGCCAGACGGCCCATCATGGATACGAGCAGTACTTC. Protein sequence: CASSQTAHHGYEQYF.

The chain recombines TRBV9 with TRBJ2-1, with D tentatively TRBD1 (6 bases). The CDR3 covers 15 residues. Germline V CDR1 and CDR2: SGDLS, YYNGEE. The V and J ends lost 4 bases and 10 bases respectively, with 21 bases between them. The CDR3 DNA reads TGTGCCAGCAGCCCCGGGACATTAACCTCCGTAGAGCAGTTCTTC. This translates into CASSPGTLTSVEQFF.

This chain's CDR3 is CASTSGRETEAFF. CDR3 nucleotide sequence: TGTGCCAGCACCTCGGGCAGGGAGACTGAAGCTTTCTTT. The chain links TRBV6-6 to TRBJ1-1; weak D call: TRBD1 (5 bases). The CDR3 extends over 13 amino acids. Per germline, CDR1 MNHNY and CDR2 SVGAGI (reference sequence). The germline V and J ends were trimmed by 7 bases and 5 bases, with 14 bases remaining between them.

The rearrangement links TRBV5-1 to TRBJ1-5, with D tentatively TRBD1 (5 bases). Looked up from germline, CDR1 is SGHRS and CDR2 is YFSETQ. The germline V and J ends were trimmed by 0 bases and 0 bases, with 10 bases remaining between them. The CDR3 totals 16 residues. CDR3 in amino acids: CASSLGDGFSNQPQHF. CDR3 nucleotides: TGCGCCAGCAGCTTGGGGGACGGCTTTAGCAATCAGCCCCAGCATTTT. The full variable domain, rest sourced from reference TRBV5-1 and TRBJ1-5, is KAGVTQTPRYLIKTRGQQVTLSCSPISGHRSVSWYQQTPGQGLQFLFEYFSETQRNKGNFPGRFSGRQFSNSRSEMNVSTLELGDSALYLCASSLGDGFSNQPQHFGDGTRLSIL.

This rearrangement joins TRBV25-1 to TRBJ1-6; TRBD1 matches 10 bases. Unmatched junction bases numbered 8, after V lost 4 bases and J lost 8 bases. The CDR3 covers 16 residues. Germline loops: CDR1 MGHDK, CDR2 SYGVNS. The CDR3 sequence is CASSGDRGQGYSPLHF. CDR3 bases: TGTGCCAGCAGTGGGGATAGGGGACAGGGGTATTCACCCCTCCACTTT.

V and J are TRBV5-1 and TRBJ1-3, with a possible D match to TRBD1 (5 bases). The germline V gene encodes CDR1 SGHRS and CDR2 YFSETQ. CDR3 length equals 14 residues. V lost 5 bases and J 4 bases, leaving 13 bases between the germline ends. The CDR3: CASSKGTLGNTIYF. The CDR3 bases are TGCGCCAGCAGTAAGGGGACTCTGGGAAACACCATATATTTT.

Here the CDR3 DNA reads TGTGCCAGCAGTTTAAATATAGGGGGTCGGGGCGAGCAGTACTTC. Translation gives CASSLNIGGRGEQYF. The V gene is TRBV27, the J gene TRBJ2-7, with a tentative D call TRBD1 (6 bases). Germline CDR1 reads MNHEY; CDR2 reads SMNVEV (reference sequence). CDR3 length equals 15 residues. Trimming stripped 2 bases from V and 6 bases from J, with 17 bases between.

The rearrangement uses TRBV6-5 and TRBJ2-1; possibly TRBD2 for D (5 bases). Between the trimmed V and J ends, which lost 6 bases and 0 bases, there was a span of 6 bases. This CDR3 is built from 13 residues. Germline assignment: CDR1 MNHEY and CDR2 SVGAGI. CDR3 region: CASRGSSYNEQFF. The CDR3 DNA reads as TGTGCCAGCAGGGGGAGCTCCTACAATGAGCAGTTCTTC.

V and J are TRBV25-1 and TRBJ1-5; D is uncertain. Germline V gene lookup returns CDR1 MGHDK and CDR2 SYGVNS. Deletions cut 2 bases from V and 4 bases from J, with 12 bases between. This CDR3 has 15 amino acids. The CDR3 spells CASSEAGPGNQPQHF. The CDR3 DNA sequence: TGTGCCAGCAGTGAAGCTGGTCCAGGAAATCAGCCCCAGCATTTT.

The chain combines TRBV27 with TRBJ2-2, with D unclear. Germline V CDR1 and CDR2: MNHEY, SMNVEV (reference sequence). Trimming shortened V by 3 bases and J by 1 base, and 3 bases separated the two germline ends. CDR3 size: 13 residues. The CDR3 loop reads CASSFLNTGELFF. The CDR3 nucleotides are TGTGCCAGCAGTTTCCTGAACACCGGGGAGCTGTTTTTT.

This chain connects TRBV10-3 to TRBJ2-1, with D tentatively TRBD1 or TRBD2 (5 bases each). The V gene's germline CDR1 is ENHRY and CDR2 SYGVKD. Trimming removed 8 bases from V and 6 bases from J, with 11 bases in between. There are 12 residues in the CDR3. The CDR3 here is CAIGAGTNEQFF. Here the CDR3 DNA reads TGTGCCATCGGAGCCGGGACCAATGAGCAGTTCTTC.

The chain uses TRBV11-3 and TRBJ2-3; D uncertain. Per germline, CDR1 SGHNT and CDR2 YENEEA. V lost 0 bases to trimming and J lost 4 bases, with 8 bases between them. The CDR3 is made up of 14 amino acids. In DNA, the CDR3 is TGTGCCAGCAGCTTAGATCTAGGGTCAGATACGCAGTATTTT. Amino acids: CASSLDLGSDTQYF.